This TCR beta chain was found in a study of cytomegalovirus exposure and HLA in healthy donors. This clone was detected only once. The CDR3 runs 16 residues. Looked up from germline, CDR1 is MGHDK and CDR2 is SYGVNS. Germline trimming cut 0 bases from V and 6 bases from J; bases unmatched to any gene: 4. Both 60 Vbeta primers and 13 Jbeta primers went into the PCR. Method: immunoSEQ multiplex PCR; TCRdb's copy keeps in-frame clones and lacks some. The data contain 100,000 to 120,000 clones, around 85% of them singletons. This chain connects TRBV25-1 to TRBJ1-4; 10 nucleotides match TRBD1. Sequencing input: PBMCs. The origin of this receptor is a man aged 25-45 years in good health and CMV-seropositive. DNA of the CDR3: TGTGCCAGCAGTGAATACTGGGGGACAGGGGATGAAAAACTGTTTTTT. Its translation is CASSEYWGTGDEKLFF.